A selection of T cell receptor beta chains follows, all from one sample in a study of cytomegalovirus exposure and HLA in healthy donors. Sequencing used immunoSEQ multiplex PCR; TCRdb keeps in-frame clones, though not all of them. The sample lists 65,000 or so clones, 85% to 95% seen once, with 4.4% in the top ten. Input material: PBMCs. The receptors derive from a man between 18 and 35 years old in good health and CMV-seropositive. Both conserved end residues are part of each CDR3. A D gene is named only where the DNA matches it firmly. Part of the rows lack a size; the others show once, few, many or a class for expanded clones.

abundance: -
d_gene: -
j_gene: TRBJ2-7
v_gene: TRBV2
CDR3aa: CASSEPGSSYEQYF
CDR3nt: TGTGCCAGCAGTGAACCAGGCTCATCCTACGAGCAGTACTTC

abundance: -
d_gene: TRBD1
j_gene: TRBJ1-1
v_gene: TRBV7-6
CDR3aa: CASSTRTGGLGEAFF
CDR3nt: TGTGCCAGCAGCACTCGGACAGGGGGCTTAGGTGAAGCTTTCTTT

abundance: -
d_gene: TRBD2
j_gene: TRBJ2-3
v_gene: TRBV14
CDR3aa: CASSQNGGLAGVLTDTQYF
CDR3nt: TGTGCCAGCAGCCAAAATGGAGGCTTGGCGGGAGTTCTGACAGATACGCAGTATTTT

abundance: -
d_gene: TRBD1
j_gene: TRBJ1-3
v_gene: TRBV7-9
CDR3aa: CASSLGQGASGNTIYF
CDR3nt: TGTGCCAGCAGCTTGGGACAGGGGGCTTCTGGAAACACCATATATTTT

abundance: -
d_gene: TRBD1
j_gene: TRBJ1-1
v_gene: TRBV7-3
CDR3aa: CASSLTGEGNTEAFF
CDR3nt: TGTGCCAGCAGCTTGACAGGGGAGGGGAACACTGAAGCTTTCTTT

abundance: -
d_gene: TRBD2
j_gene: TRBJ2-7
v_gene: TRBV11-2
CDR3aa: CASSLSQLKSGNEQYF
CDR3nt: TGTGCCAGCAGCTTAAGTCAGCTAAAGAGCGGGAACGAGCAGTACTTC

abundance: -
d_gene: TRBD2
j_gene: TRBJ2-7
v_gene: TRBV11-2
CDR3aa: CASSLTGGVKVYEQYF
CDR3nt: TGTGCCAGCAGTCTAACTGGGGGGGTTAAGGTCTACGAGCAGTACTTC

abundance: -
d_gene: TRBD2
j_gene: TRBJ2-7
v_gene: TRBV4-2
CDR3aa: CASSPLETSNGLYEQYF
CDR3nt: TGTGCCAGCAGCCCATTAGAGACTAGCAATGGTCTCTACGAGCAGTACTTC

abundance: -
d_gene: -
j_gene: TRBJ2-1
v_gene: TRBV25-1
CDR3aa: CASSEAGYNEQFF
CDR3nt: TGTGCCAGCAGTGAGGCAGGCTACAATGAGCAGTTCTTC

abundance: -
d_gene: -
j_gene: TRBJ2-1
v_gene: TRBV6-5
CDR3aa: CASSYSLAVLGNEQFF
CDR3nt: TGTGCCAGCAGTTACTCGTTAGCGGTGTTGGGTAATGAGCAGTTCTTC

abundance: -
d_gene: -
j_gene: TRBJ2-7
v_gene: TRBV15
CDR3aa: CATSLSQAAEQYF
CDR3nt: TGTGCCACCAGCTTAAGCCAAGCTGCCGAGCAGTACTTC

abundance: -
d_gene: -
j_gene: TRBJ2-7
v_gene: TRBV4-2
CDR3aa: CASSTLLAGEQYF
CDR3nt: TGTGCCAGCAGCACCCTATTGGCAGGCGAGCAGTACTTC

abundance: few
d_gene: TRBD1
j_gene: TRBJ1-4
v_gene: TRBV29-1
CDR3aa: CSVSGTGGDYWEKLFF
CDR3nt: TGCAGCGTTTCGGGGACAGGGGGCGATTATTGGGAAAAACTGTTTTTT

abundance: once
d_gene: -
j_gene: TRBJ2-7
v_gene: TRBV18
CDR3aa: CASSRGGVYSYEQYF
CDR3nt: TGTGCCAGCTCACGGGGCGGCGTCTACTCCTACGAGCAGTACTTC

abundance: -
d_gene: -
j_gene: TRBJ1-1
v_gene: TRBV19
CDR3aa: CASSLQRRQHEAFF
CDR3nt: TGTGCCAGTTCTCTCCAACGGCGGCAGCATGAAGCTTTCTTT

abundance: -
d_gene: TRBD2
j_gene: TRBJ2-1
v_gene: TRBV27
CDR3aa: CASSFWRGRAYNEQFF
CDR3nt: TGTGCCAGCAGTTTCTGGCGCGGGAGGGCCTACAATGAGCAGTTCTTC

abundance: -
d_gene: -
j_gene: TRBJ2-7
v_gene: TRBV10-3
CDR3aa: CAISESDQEFYEQYF
CDR3nt: TGTGCCATCAGTGAGTCAGATCAGGAATTCTACGAGCAGTACTTC

abundance: -
d_gene: -
j_gene: TRBJ2-2
v_gene: TRBV28
CDR3aa: CASSAQTNRVANTGELFF
CDR3nt: TGTGCCAGCAGCGCCCAGACAAACAGGGTCGCGAACACCGGGGAGCTGTTTTTT

abundance: -
d_gene: -
j_gene: TRBJ1-1
v_gene: TRBV27
CDR3aa: CASRQNTEAFF
CDR3nt: TGTGCCAGTCGACAGAACACTGAAGCTTTCTTT

abundance: -
d_gene: -
j_gene: TRBJ2-1
v_gene: TRBV4-1
CDR3aa: CASSQDAQGPYNEQFF
CDR3nt: TGCGCCAGCAGCCAAGACGCCCAGGGGCCCTACAATGAGCAGTTCTTC

abundance: -
d_gene: TRBD1
j_gene: TRBJ2-1
v_gene: TRBV19
CDR3aa: CASSTRDSYINEQFF
CDR3nt: TGTGCCAGTAGTACCCGGGACAGTTACATCAATGAGCAGTTCTTC

abundance: -
d_gene: TRBD2
j_gene: TRBJ2-3
v_gene: TRBV5-5
CDR3aa: CASTKLAPRDTQYF
CDR3nt: TGTGCCAGCACCAAACTAGCGCCCAGGGATACGCAGTATTTT

abundance: -
d_gene: -
j_gene: TRBJ1-4
v_gene: TRBV28
CDR3aa: CASCRVPGEKLFF
CDR3nt: TGTGCCAGCTGTCGGGTCCCGGGTGAAAAACTGTTTTTT

abundance: -
d_gene: -
j_gene: TRBJ1-5
v_gene: TRBV7-9
CDR3aa: CASSLGGGENSNQPQHF
CDR3nt: TGTGCCAGCAGCTTAGGGGGGGGAGAAAATAGCAATCAGCCCCAGCATTTT

abundance: -
d_gene: TRBD2
j_gene: TRBJ2-5
v_gene: TRBV4-2
CDR3aa: CASSQFSGYQETQYF
CDR3nt: TGTGCCAGCAGCCAATTTAGCGGGTACCAAGAGACCCAGTACTTC

abundance: once
d_gene: -
j_gene: TRBJ2-7
v_gene: TRBV5-6
CDR3aa: CASSFNRLKEGMDEQYF
CDR3nt: TGTGCCAGCAGCTTTAATCGGTTGAAAGAGGGAATGGACGAGCAGTACTTC

abundance: -
d_gene: -
j_gene: TRBJ2-7
v_gene: TRBV7-7
CDR3aa: CASSPRPGPSYEQYF
CDR3nt: TGTGCTAGCAGCCCCCGGCCAGGGCCCTCCTACGAGCAGTACTTC

abundance: -
d_gene: TRBD1
j_gene: TRBJ1-2
v_gene: TRBV7-8
CDR3aa: CASSLGGTGSTF
CDR3nt: TGTGCCAGCAGCTTAGGAGGGACAGGGAGTACCTTC

abundance: -
d_gene: TRBD1
j_gene: TRBJ1-5
v_gene: TRBV6-1
CDR3aa: CASNDREAQPQHF
CDR3nt: TGTGCCAGCAATGACAGGGAGGCTCAGCCCCAGCATTTT

abundance: -
d_gene: -
j_gene: TRBJ1-2
v_gene: TRBV5-1
CDR3aa: CASSLGTAFPNYGYTF
CDR3nt: TGCGCCAGCAGCTTGGGAACAGCCTTTCCTAACTATGGCTACACCTTC

abundance: -
d_gene: TRBD1
j_gene: TRBJ1-1
v_gene: TRBV6-5
CDR3aa: CASSQGGNTEAFF
CDR3nt: TGTGCCAGCTCTCAGGGGGGGAACACTGAAGCTTTCTTT

abundance: -
d_gene: TRBD1
j_gene: TRBJ2-1
v_gene: TRBV18
CDR3aa: CASSSKQGGSYNEQFF
CDR3nt: TGTGCCAGCTCGTCGAAACAGGGGGGCTCCTACAATGAGCAGTTCTTC

abundance: -
d_gene: -
j_gene: TRBJ2-3
v_gene: TRBV29-1
CDR3aa: CSVAGTLSTDTQYF
CDR3nt: TGCAGCGTTGCGGGGACTCTGAGCACAGATACGCAGTATTTT

abundance: -
d_gene: TRBD1
j_gene: TRBJ1-1
v_gene: TRBV6-5
CDR3aa: CASSYGTGGSNTEAFF
CDR3nt: TGTGCCAGCAGTTACGGGACAGGGGGCTCCAACACTGAAGCTTTCTTT

abundance: -
d_gene: TRBD1
j_gene: TRBJ2-7
v_gene: TRBV7-9
CDR3aa: CASSSLSERSRQGEWEQYF
CDR3nt: TGTGCCAGCAGCTCCCTAAGCGAGAGGAGTCGACAGGGGGAGTGGGAGCAGTACTTC

abundance: -
d_gene: TRBD1
j_gene: TRBJ1-5
v_gene: TRBV6-1
CDR3aa: CASMGQGFGQPQHF
CDR3nt: TGTGCCAGCATGGGACAGGGGTTCGGTCAGCCCCAGCATTTT

abundance: -
d_gene: -
j_gene: TRBJ1-3
v_gene: TRBV4-1
CDR3aa: CASSQDSNSLPLSSGNTIYF
CDR3nt: TGCGCCAGCAGCCAAGATAGTAACAGTCTCCCTCTAAGCTCTGGAAACACCATATATTTT

abundance: -
d_gene: -
j_gene: TRBJ1-3
v_gene: TRBV23-1
CDR3aa: CASSPQDGTLPLNTIYF
CDR3nt: TGCGCCAGCAGTCCCCAGGACGGGACTCTACCCCTAAACACCATATATTTT

abundance: -
d_gene: -
j_gene: TRBJ2-4
v_gene: TRBV12-1
CDR3aa: CASSRRGLAGGLIAKNIQYF
CDR3nt: TGTGCCAGCAGCAGGAGGGGACTAGCGGGAGGGTTGATAGCCAAAAACATTCAGTACTTC

abundance: once
d_gene: -
j_gene: TRBJ1-2
v_gene: TRBV15
CDR3aa: CATSRAYSTNYGYTF
CDR3nt: TGTGCCACCAGCAGAGCATACAGTACTAACTATGGCTACACCTTC

abundance: -
d_gene: -
j_gene: TRBJ2-7
v_gene: TRBV19
CDR3aa: CASSPRVLRGNTYEQYF
CDR3nt: TGTGCCAGTAGTCCTAGGGTCCTCAGGGGTAATACGTACGAGCAGTACTTC

abundance: -
d_gene: -
j_gene: TRBJ2-3
v_gene: TRBV4-2
CDR3aa: CASSQDWVRATSTDTQYF
CDR3nt: TGTGCCAGCAGCCAAGATTGGGTCAGGGCGACTAGCACAGATACGCAGTATTTT

abundance: few
d_gene: TRBD2
j_gene: TRBJ2-4
v_gene: TRBV29-1
CDR3aa: CSVEVGREGIQYF
CDR3nt: TGCAGCGTTGAAGTGGGCAGGGAGGGCATTCAGTACTTC

abundance: -
d_gene: -
j_gene: TRBJ1-3
v_gene: TRBV28
CDR3aa: CASSFGGNTIYF
CDR3nt: TGTGCCAGCAGTTTCGGTGGAAACACCATATATTTT

abundance: -
d_gene: TRBD2
j_gene: TRBJ2-1
v_gene: TRBV5-5
CDR3aa: CASSSSAGGYEQFF
CDR3nt: TGTGCCAGCAGCTCGTCAGCGGGAGGTTATGAGCAGTTCTTC